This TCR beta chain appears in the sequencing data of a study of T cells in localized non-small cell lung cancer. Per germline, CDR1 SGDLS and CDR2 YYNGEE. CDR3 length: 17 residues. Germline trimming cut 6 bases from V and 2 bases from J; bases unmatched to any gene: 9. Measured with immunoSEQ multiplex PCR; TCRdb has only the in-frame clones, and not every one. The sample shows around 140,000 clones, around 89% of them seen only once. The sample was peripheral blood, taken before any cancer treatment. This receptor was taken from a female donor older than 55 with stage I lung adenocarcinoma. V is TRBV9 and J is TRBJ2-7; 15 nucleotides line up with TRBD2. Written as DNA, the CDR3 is TGTGCCAGCATCCGGACTAGCGGGAGGGAGGTAGCCTACGAGCAGTACTTC. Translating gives CASIRTSGREVAYEQYF.